This T cell receptor beta chain comes out of a study of lymphopenia after photon versus proton radiotherapy. Study-level findings and limits: Post-nadir diversity loss with photons came from oligoclonal expansion, particularly CD8+ Temra cells. Proton therapy kept repertoires fairly stable, unlike photons, which gained effector/memory cells.

The method was immunoSEQ multiplex PCR; TCRdb's version includes in-frame clones alone and lacks a portion of them. The sample carries some 27,000 clones, about 91% recorded once. There are 15 residues in the CDR3. The J segment lost 0 bases and the V segment lost 6 bases, leaving 5 bases of the junction unmatched. Looked up from germline, CDR1 is MNHEY and CDR2 is SVGAGI. A word on this clone: Its antigen remains unknown.

Source: peripheral blood, taken from a patient treated with photon-based radiotherapy. This clonotype was obtained from a man in his fifties or sixties with gastric cancer. J is TRBJ2-1 and V is TRBV6-5; TRBD1 agrees at 7 bases. For the CDR3, the DNA is TGTGCCAGCAGCCTAACAGGGGTCTCCTACAATGAGCAGTTCTTC. It specifies CASSLTGVSYNEQFF.